Listed below are T cell receptor beta chains from one sample, sequenced in a study of CD8 T cells in Susac syndrome. One entry per CDR3 protein results from TCRdb running MiXCR on the immunoSEQ multiplex PCR reads. The profile shows 300,000 or so distinct CDR3 sequences, just over 90% of them singletons. Sequencing was carried out using CD4+ T cells from PBMCs. All receptors come from a human donor with multiple sclerosis. Both conserved end residues are part of each CDR3. Fields, in order: J gene, V gene, CDR3 length, D gene, CDR3 protein, CDR3 DNA. D genes are given only for firm matches.

J: TRBJ2-7; V: TRBV12-3/TRBV12-4; length: 13; D: NA; CDR3: CASSLANSYEQYF; DNA: TGTGCCAGCAGCCTAGCGAACTCCTACGAGCAGTACTTC
J: TRBJ1-1; V: TRBV6-5; length: 14; D: NA; CDR3: CASSPRVGRDLAFF; DNA: TGTGCCAGCAGCCCACGCGTCGGTCGAGATCTAGCTTTCTTT
J: TRBJ2-7; V: TRBV7-2; length: 12; D: NA; CDR3: CASSLGSSEQYF; DNA: TGTGCCAGCAGCTTGGGGTCTTCCGAGCAGTACTTC
J: TRBJ2-1; V: TRBV6-2/TRBV6-3; length: 15; D: TRBD1; CDR3: CASSGRDRAYNEQFF; DNA: TGTGCCAGCAGTGGCCGGGACAGGGCTTACAATGAGCAGTTCTTC
J: TRBJ2-2; V: TRBV7-9; length: 16; D: TRBD2; CDR3: CASSSRLAQNTGELFF; DNA: TGTGCCAGCAGCTCCAGACTAGCCCAGAACACCGGGGAGCTGTTTTTT
J: TRBJ2-7; V: TRBV20-1; length: 15; D: NA; CDR3: CSASPPGPSSYEQYF; DNA: TGCAGTGCTAGTCCCCCGGGACCAAGCTCCTACGAGCAGTACTTC
J: TRBJ1-2; V: TRBV30; length: 14; D: NA; CDR3: CAWSVRLGNYGYTF; DNA: TGTGCCTGGAGTGTACGCCTTGGGAACTATGGCTACACCTTC
J: TRBJ1-1; V: TRBV3-1; length: 14; D: TRBD1; CDR3: CASSRLTGDTEAFF; DNA: TGTGCCAGCAGCCGGCTAACAGGGGACACTGAAGCTTTCTTT
J: TRBJ2-1; V: TRBV29-1; length: 15; D: TRBD1; CDR3: CSALPGGRRSNEQFF; DNA: TGCAGCGCCCTCCCAGGGGGTCGTCGGTCGAATGAGCAGTTCTTC
J: TRBJ1-6; V: TRBV30; length: 13; D: NA; CDR3: CAWSPDRSSPLHF; DNA: TGTGCCTGGAGTCCCGACAGAAGCTCACCCCTCCACTTT
J: TRBJ2-3; V: TRBV6-6; length: 15; D: TRBD1; CDR3: CASSYGGQGRDTQYF; DNA: TGTGCCAGCAGTTACGGGGGACAGGGGCGAGATACGCAGTATTTT
J: TRBJ2-3; V: TRBV20-1; length: 13; D: NA; CDR3: CSARVLVHDTQYF; DNA: TGCAGTGCTAGAGTGCTAGTTCATGATACGCAGTATTTT
J: TRBJ1-2; V: TRBV11-2; length: 19; D: NA; CDR3: CASSYHGGQSRRANYGYTF; DNA: TGTGCCAGCAGCTACCACGGCGGGCAGTCGAGGAGAGCTAACTATGGCTACACCTTC
J: TRBJ2-7; V: TRBV5-1; length: 15; D: TRBD2; CDR3: CASSPREEAPYEQYF; DNA: TGCGCCAGCAGCCCTCGGGAGGAGGCCCCCTACGAGCAGTACTTC
J: TRBJ2-2; V: TRBV14; length: 16; D: TRBD1; CDR3: CASSLRTGGNTGELFF; DNA: TGTGCCAGCAGCCTCCGGACAGGGGGGAACACCGGGGAGCTGTTTTTT
J: TRBJ1-3; V: TRBV5-1; length: 14; D: NA; CDR3: CASSLGVSGNTIYF; DNA: TGCGCCAGCAGCTTGGGAGTCTCTGGAAACACCATATATTTT
J: TRBJ2-6; V: TRBV29-1; length: 13; D: NA; CDR3: CSGLYSGANVLTF; DNA: TGCAGCGGTTTGTACTCTGGGGCCAACGTCCTGACTTTC